Listed below are T cell receptor beta chains from one sample, sequenced in a study of blood T cells in healthy people across ages. TCRdb analysed the 5' RACE reads with MiXCR anew, one entry per CDR3 protein. This sample has some 690,000 distinct CDR3 sequences, with about 20% found just once. The specimen was blood. These TCRs come from a man between 65 and 79 years old in good health. CDR3s include the opening cysteine and the closing phenylalanine or tryptophan. The D gene is left open where the match is weak. Size is stated for part of the rows, as once, few or many counts, or as a class when the clone is expanded.

v_call	clone_size	j_call	d_call	cdr3_nt	cdr3_aa
TRBV29-1	-	TRBJ2-1	TRBD2	TGCAGCGTTGACGTAGCGGGGCCCTTGTTCTTC	CSVDVAGPLFF
TRBV11-2	-	TRBJ1-1	-	TGTGCCAGCAGCCCCGTTCGGGGGAACACTGAAGCTTTCTTT	CASSPVRGNTEAFF
TRBV4-3	few	TRBJ2-3	TRBD2	TGCGCCAGCAGCCATACAAGCGGGAGTACAGATACGCAGTATTTT	CASSHTSGSTDTQYF
TRBV6-1	-	TRBJ2-4	-	TGTGCCAGCAGGGGGTCTATTGGGGCGTCCAAAAACATTCAGTACTTC	CASRGSIGASKNIQYF
TRBV12-3/TRBV12-4	few	TRBJ2-1	-	TGTGCCAGCAGCGACACCCAGGGCCGCCCCCCAGTCTACAATGAGCAGTTCTTC	CASSDTQGRPPVYNEQFF
TRBV12-3/TRBV12-4	-	TRBJ1-5	TRBD1	TGTGCCAGCAGCAAGGGACAGGGGATCGGTCAGCCCCAGCATTTT	CASSKGQGIGQPQHF
TRBV9	-	TRBJ2-1	TRBD2	TGTGCCAGCAGCCCCCAACTAGCGGGGGGCAATGAGCAGTTCTTC	CASSPQLAGGNEQFF
TRBV12-3/TRBV12-4	many	TRBJ2-7	-	TGTGCCAGCAGCAGTGCAGGAGGGGGCTCCTACGAGCAGTACTTC	CASSSAGGGSYEQYF
TRBV7-2	-	TRBJ2-1	TRBD2	TGTGCCAGCAGCCTCCGGAGCGGGGGGGCGTATGAGCAGTTCTTC	CASSLRSGGAYEQFF
TRBV20-1	-	TRBJ2-5	-	TGCAGTGCGCCCAGGAACCAAGAGACCCAGTACTTC	CSAPRNQETQYF
TRBV10-3	-	TRBJ1-3	-	TGTGCCATCAGTGCGGGGCTTACCGAGGGAAACACCATATATTTT	CAISAGLTEGNTIYF
TRBV7-2	few	TRBJ1-4	-	TGTGCCAGCAGCTTAGCGAGACAGGCCTCAACTAATGAAAAACTGTTTTTT	CASSLARQASTNEKLFF
TRBV5-1	-	TRBJ1-3	-	TGCGCCGGCAGCTTGGGACACTCTGGAAACACCATATATTTT	CAGSLGHSGNTIYF